The rows below give T cell receptor beta chains drawn from one sample of a study of T cell changes during pregnancy in multiple sclerosis. Data came from immunoSEQ multiplex PCR; TCRdb stores just in-frame clones and leaves some out. This sample has roughly 66,000 clones; 92% occur once, and the top ten carry about 2.5%. The source was peripheral blood, collected in the first trimester of pregnancy. The receptors derive from a female donor with multiple sclerosis, enrolled in a pregnancy study. Both conserved end residues are part of each CDR3. The order of the fields is clone size, D gene, CDR3 length, V gene, J gene, CDR3 DNA, CDR3 protein. A D gene is named only where the DNA matches it firmly. Not every row has a clone size; where given, it reads once, few, many or a size class.

>NA|TRBD1|15|TRBV4-3|TRBJ1-2
TGCGCCAGCAGCCTGGACTCCGGGACAGGGTATGGCTACACCTTC
CASSLDSGTGYGYTF
>NA|TRBD1|16|TRBV13|TRBJ1-2
TGTGCCAGCAGCCCGTGGACAGGCCAGATTAACTATGGCTACACCTTC
CASSPWTGQINYGYTF
>NA|TRBD1|19|TRBV4-3|TRBJ2-3
TGCGCCAGCAGCCAAGATATTCTCCCGACAGGGACCCACACAGATACGCAGTATTTT
CASSQDILPTGTHTDTQYF
>NA|NA|14|TRBV5-1|TRBJ2-2
TGCGCCAGCAGCTTGGCCACTGGTGCCGGGGAGCTGTTTTTT
CASSLATGAGELFF
>NA|TRBD1|15|TRBV14|TRBJ1-1
TGTGCCAGCAGCGTACAGGGGCGAATGAACACTGAAGCTTTCTTT
CASSVQGRMNTEAFF
>NA|TRBD1|15|TRBV5-4|TRBJ1-2
TGTGCCAGCAGCCCCGGACAGGCCCGTGGCTATGGCTACACCTTC
CASSPGQARGYGYTF
>NA|NA|17|TRBV4-1|TRBJ1-3
TGCGCCAGCAGCCAAGATCCGGGGGGACTCAAGAGAAACACCATATATTTT
CASSQDPGGLKRNTIYF
>NA|NA|15|TRBV11-3|TRBJ1-2
TGTGCCAGCAGCTTAGCGGAGGGGCGAGGAAAAGGCTACACCTTC
CASSLAEGRGKGYTF
>once|NA|13|TRBV11-2|TRBJ2-7
TGTGCCAGCAGCCCCGCCCCGGCCTACGAGCAGTACTTC
CASSPAPAYEQYF
>NA|NA|19|TRBV28|TRBJ1-3
TGTGCCAGCAGTTTACGTTCCTACCGACAGGCAAACTCTGGAAACACCATATATTTT
CASSLRSYRQANSGNTIYF
>NA|NA|16|TRBV7-2|TRBJ2-1
TGTGCCAGCAGCTTAGTTTCCAGCGGAAGTAACAATGAGCAGTTCTTC
CASSLVSSGSNNEQFF
>NA|TRBD1|15|TRBV14|TRBJ2-7
TGTGCCAGCAGCCAAGTTGGGACAGGCTCCTACGAGCAGTACTTC
CASSQVGTGSYEQYF
>once|NA|16|TRBV5-8|TRBJ1-3
TGTGCCAGCAGCTACCACAGTCTTTCCTCTGGAAACACCATATATTTT
CASSYHSLSSGNTIYF
>NA|NA|14|TRBV7-3|TRBJ2-1
TGTGCCAGCAGCCCCGCTGGGCCCGGTGATGAGCAGTTCTTC
CASSPAGPGDEQFF
>NA|TRBD2|15|TRBV6-4|TRBJ2-3
TGTGCCAGCAGTATAGCGGGAGAGGGCACAGATACGCAGTATTTT
CASSIAGEGTDTQYF
>NA|NA|13|TRBV2|TRBJ1-1
TGTGCCAGCAGAGGACAGACGAACACTGAAGCTTTCTTT
CASRGQTNTEAFF
>few|NA|16|TRBV7-8|TRBJ2-7
TGTGCCAGCAGCCCGGGACTTGAGGGAGGCTCCTACGAGCAGTACTTC
CASSPGLEGGSYEQYF
>once|NA|13|TRBV25-1|TRBJ2-7
TGTGCCAGCAGTCCGGGTTTCACCTACGAGCAGTACTTC
CASSPGFTYEQYF
>once|NA|17|TRBV11-2|TRBJ2-4
TGTGCCAGCAGCCAAACCTGGCTCGCGGGGACCAAAAACATTCAGTACTTC
CASSQTWLAGTKNIQYF
>NA|TRBD1|14|TRBV14|TRBJ2-5
TGTGCCAGCAGCGACCAGACAGGGCAACAGACCCAGTACTTC
CASSDQTGQQTQYF
>NA|TRBD1|15|TRBV7-6|TRBJ1-5
TGTGCCAGCAGCTTAGAAGGGGGCGGTTATCAGCCCCAGCATTTT
CASSLEGGGYQPQHF
>few|NA|15|TRBV2|TRBJ2-3
TGTGCCAGCAGTAACAGGTTTACTAGCACAGATACGCAGTATTTT
CASSNRFTSTDTQYF
>once|TRBD2|15|TRBV28|TRBJ2-5
TGTGCCAGCAGTCCCGGGACTAGCGGAGAAGAGACCCAGTACTTC
CASSPGTSGEETQYF
>NA|TRBD2|16|TRBV7-8|TRBJ2-1
TGTGCCAGCAGCTTAGCGGGGCGGGAGTGGCTCAATGAGCAGTTCTTC
CASSLAGREWLNEQFF
>NA|TRBD1|16|TRBV9|TRBJ2-3
TGTGCCAGCAGCGCGCACAGGGGAGCTAGCACAGATACGCAGTATTTT
CASSAHRGASTDTQYF
>NA|TRBD2|17|TRBV28|TRBJ2-2
TGTGCCAGCAGCCCCCTGGGACTAGCGGGAAACACCGGGGAGCTGTTTTTT
CASSPLGLAGNTGELFF
>NA|NA|15|TRBV5-6|TRBJ2-7
TGTGCCAGCAGCCCGGGGGACGTACACTCCTACGAGCAGTACTTC
CASSPGDVHSYEQYF
>NA|NA|12|TRBV27|TRBJ1-2
TGTGCCAGCAAAGTCAACAGGGATGGCTACACCTTC
CASKVNRDGYTF
>NA|NA|14|TRBV6-4|TRBJ2-2
TGTGCCAGCAGTGCCGCTGACTCCTCGGGGGAGCTGTTTTTT
CASSAADSSGELFF
>NA|TRBD2|16|TRBV18|TRBJ2-7
TGTGCCAGCTCACCACTAGCGGGAGTCAAGAGGTACGAGCAGTACTTC
CASSPLAGVKRYEQYF
>NA|NA|14|TRBV19|TRBJ2-2
TGTGCCAGTAGTACCCAAATGAACACCGGGGAGCTGTTTTTT
CASSTQMNTGELFF
>NA|TRBD2|13|TRBV7-2|TRBJ2-1
TGTGCCAGCAGCTTAGTGACTAGCGGTGAGCAGTTCTTC
CASSLVTSGEQFF
>NA|TRBD1|14|TRBV2|TRBJ1-5
TGTGCCAGTCACTTCGGACAGGGCAATCAGCCCCAGCATTTT
CASHFGQGNQPQHF
>NA|TRBD1|15|TRBV5-5|TRBJ1-1
TGTGCCAGCAGCTTCCTTCAGGGGGTGAACACTGAAGCTTTCTTT
CASSFLQGVNTEAFF
>few|TRBD1|17|TRBV4-2|TRBJ1-1
TGTGCCAGCAGCCAAACCCTCTCGGAAAGGGGGCGGACTGAAGCTTTCTTT
CASSQTLSERGRTEAFF
>NA|NA|18|TRBV1|TRBJ1-5
TGCACCAGCAGCCAATCGGGACAGCCCGCCTATAGCAATCAGCCCCAGCATTTT
CTSSQSGQPAYSNQPQHF
>NA|NA|12|TRBV25-1|TRBJ1-6
TGTGCCAGCACCCGAGGTGGTTCACCCCTCCACTTT
CASTRGGSPLHF
>NA|NA|15|TRBV7-3|TRBJ2-2
TGTGCCAGCAGCTTAATTTCAGGGTCCGGCGGGGAGCTGTTTTTT
CASSLISGSGGELFF
>NA|NA|18|TRBV19|TRBJ1-5
TGTGCCAGTAGTCCGCGTCTAACGTGGACAGATCCCAATCAGCCCCAGCATTTT
CASSPRLTWTDPNQPQHF
>NA|TRBD2|18|TRBV4-3|TRBJ2-2
TGCGCCAGCAGCCAAACCGGGACTAGCGGGATTTTCGTCGGGGAGCTGTTTTTT
CASSQTGTSGIFVGELFF
>few|TRBD1|15|TRBV28|TRBJ1-1
TGTGCCAGCAATGTACAGGGGCCGGGGAACACTGAAGCTTTCTTT
CASNVQGPGNTEAFF
>once|TRBD1|13|TRBV29-1|TRBJ1-4
TGCAGCGGCGGGACAGGGGCTGGTGAAAAACTGTTTTTT
CSGGTGAGEKLFF
>few|NA|14|TRBV11-1|TRBJ1-1
TGTGCCAGCAGCTCGGGACACGAGAACACTGAAGCTTTCTTT
CASSSGHENTEAFF
>NA|TRBD1|16|TRBV25-1|TRBJ2-3
TGTGCCAGCAGTGGTGACAGGGGGCGTCACACAGATACGCAGTATTTT
CASSGDRGRHTDTQYF
>NA|TRBD1|18|TRBV28|TRBJ2-7
TGTGCCAGCAGTCCCGACTGGGTGGGACAGGGACTCTCCTACGAGCAGTACTTC
CASSPDWVGQGLSYEQYF
>NA|TRBD2|17|TRBV27|TRBJ2-1
TGTGCCAGCAGTTCTCCCGGGACTAGCGGGAATAGTAACGAGCAGTTCTTC
CASSSPGTSGNSNEQFF